Below, one T cell receptor (beta chain) is given with its context. The antigen is not known. Indicated treatment: some 19 received Ad26.COV2.S at low or high dose, single or two shots; about 5 received placebo; per-sample allocation not given. Samples were taken on day 63 after the first vaccine or placebo injection. An adult of 18-55 years in Boston served as donor. These data belong to a study of Ad26.COV2.S vaccination and SARS-CoV-2 variants. Study results and caveats: The study found higher spike-specific TCR breadth in vaccine than placebo recipients.

TCRdb's table, derived via immunoSEQ multiplex PCR, lists solely in-frame clones and lacks some. The profile shows about 400,000 clones, 80% to 90% of them singletons. Trimming at V came to 4 bases and at J to 5 bases, leaving 8 bases not matched to a gene. CDR3 size: 15 residues. Germline assignment: CDR1 SGHAT and CDR2 FQNNGV. The TCR originated in a person aged 18 to 59 who received the Ad26.COV2.S COVID-19 vaccine or a placebo. This specimen was peripheral blood, taken in a trial of Ad26.COV2.S vaccine versus placebo. This chain uses TRBV11-2 with TRBJ2-7, with TRBD1 matching over 10 bases. The CDR3 nucleotides are TGTGCCAGCAGCTGGCCGGGACAGGGGAGCCACGAGCAGTACTTC. Its protein is CASSWPGQGSHEQYF.